This is a list of T cell receptor beta chains from one sample in a study of response to subunit inactivated influenza vaccine. TCRdb passed the RT-PCR reads through MiXCR, listing each CDR3 protein once. The sample yields hundreds of thousands of distinct CDR3 sequences, 20% to 25% seen once. The sample here was PBMCs from blood, taken approximately 20 months after vaccination. The receptor source for this set is a man aged 50 to 69 who received an inactivated influenza vaccine. Each CDR3 is given with its conserved first and last residue. The order of the fields is clone size, D gene, V gene, J gene, CDR3 protein, CDR3 DNA. The D gene is left open where the match is weak. Some rows have no size entry. The others give once, few or many, or a class for an expanded clone.

few	NA	TRBV9	TRBJ2-3	CASSVGMYDTQYF	TGTGCCAGCAGCGTAGGAATGTACGATACGCAGTATTTT
NA	NA	TRBV20-1	TRBJ2-6	CSADADGANVLTF	TGCAGTGCCGATGCAGATGGGGCCAACGTCCTGACTTTC
NA	TRBD1	TRBV20-1	TRBJ1-5	CSARDSQGSYQPQHF	TGCAGTGCTAGAGATTCACAGGGGTCGTATCAGCCCCAGCATTTT
few	NA	TRBV12-3/TRBV12-4	TRBJ1-2	CASSPVVPYGYTF	TGTGCCAGCAGTCCCGTGGTGCCCTATGGCTACACCTTC
few	TRBD2	TRBV20-1	TRBJ2-1	CSARGLAAYNEQFF	TGCAGTGCTAGGGGACTAGCGGCTTACAATGAGCAGTTCTTC
NA	NA	TRBV12-3/TRBV12-4	TRBJ1-5	CASSFSGSQPQHF	TGTGCCAGCAGTTTTTCGGGGAGCCAGCCCCAGCATTTT
few	NA	TRBV7-9	TRBJ2-5	CASSLVPHETQYF	TGTGCCAGCAGCTTAGTCCCTCATGAGACCCAGTACTTC
few	NA	TRBV5-6	TRBJ2-1	CASSLPSSYNEQFF	TGTGCCAGCAGCTTGCCCAGCTCCTACAATGAGCAGTTCTTC
NA	NA	TRBV7-2	TRBJ1-1	CASSLALGGTEAFF	TGTGCCAGCAGCTTAGCCCTGGGGGGAACTGAAGCTTTCTTT
once	TRBD2	TRBV27	TRBJ2-7	CASSLRGVYEQYF	TGTGCCAGCAGTTTACGGGGGGTCTACGAGCAGTACTTC
NA	NA	TRBV20-1	TRBJ2-5	CSARDSGETQYF	TGCAGTGCTAGAGATTCCGGCGAGACCCAGTACTTC
NA	NA	TRBV5-4	TRBJ2-1	CASSLVGTRNEQFF	TGTGCCAGCAGCTTGGTCGGTACGAGAAATGAGCAGTTCTTC
NA	TRBD2	TRBV29-1	TRBJ2-5	CSVEQAGRGETQYF	TGCAGCGTTGAGCAGGCAGGGAGGGGAGAGACCCAGTACTTC
few	NA	TRBV20-1	TRBJ1-5	CSAPTQGGASNQPQHF	TGCAGTGCTCCTACCCAAGGGGGGGCAAGCAATCAGCCCCAGCATTTT
NA	NA	TRBV20-1	TRBJ1-1	CSARGPTEAFF	TGCAGTGCTAGAGGACCCACTGAAGCTTTCTTT
NA	NA	TRBV5-1	TRBJ2-5	CASSTVVRGGETQYF	TGCGCCAGCAGCACTGTGGTGCGGGGCGGGGAGACCCAGTACTTC
few	NA	TRBV2	TRBJ1-5	CASSEGTLNQPQHF	TGTGCCAGCAGTGAGGGGACGCTCAATCAGCCCCAGCATTTT
NA	NA	TRBV12-3/TRBV12-4	TRBJ2-3	CASSLDQRDTQYF	TGTGCCAGCAGTTTAGATCAGAGGGATACGCAGTATTTT
few	NA	TRBV6-5	TRBJ2-1	CASSYSSTGNEQFF	TGTGCCAGCAGTTACTCGAGTACAGGTAATGAGCAGTTCTTC
many	NA	TRBV19	TRBJ1-5	CASSIISAGNQPQHF	TGTGCCAGTAGTATAATCTCGGCAGGAAATCAGCCCCAGCATTTT
many	NA	TRBV7-2	TRBJ1-1	CASSFRTARNTEAFF	TGTGCCAGCAGCTTTAGGACAGCCCGGAACACTGAAGCTTTCTTT
few	NA	TRBV2	TRBJ1-3	CASRSRTLSGNTIYF	TGTGCCAGCAGATCCAGGACCCTCTCTGGAAACACCATATATTTT
few	TRBD2	TRBV5-1	TRBJ2-7	CASSFRAGGLAGTNEQYF	TGCGCCAGCAGCTTCCGAGCGGGGGGGCTAGCGGGAACAAATGAGCAGTACTTC
NA	TRBD2	TRBV15	TRBJ2-1	CATSRTSGRVANEQFF	TGTGCCACCAGCAGGACTAGCGGGAGGGTGGCCAATGAGCAGTTCTTC
NA	NA	TRBV12-3/TRBV12-4	TRBJ1-1	CASSLQSKVTEAFF	TGTGCCAGCAGTTTACAGAGTAAAGTCACTGAAGCTTTCTTT
NA	NA	TRBV7-2	TRBJ1-1	CASSSTTRTEAFF	TGTGCCAGCAGCTCGACCACCCGGACTGAAGCTTTCTTT
NA	NA	TRBV9	TRBJ1-6	CASSVRALGNSPLHF	TGTGCCAGCAGCGTTAGGGCTTTGGGAAATTCACCCCTCCACTTT
many	TRBD1	TRBV5-1	TRBJ1-1	CASHPLPDRGSQTEAFF	TGCGCCAGCCACCCTTTACCGGACAGGGGCTCCCAAACTGAAGCTTTCTTT